Listed below are T cell receptor beta chains from one sample, sequenced in a study of blood T cell repertoires in COVID-19. Assay: immunoSEQ multiplex PCR; the TCRdb copy retains only in-frame clones and omits some. The sample contains about 130,000 clones, over 75% of which appear only once. Sequences were obtained from peripheral blood. These TCRs come from a woman aged 80 or older with acute or convalescent COVID-19. The conserved cysteine and the conserved F or W are not part of the CDR3 here. The D gene is left open where the match is weak.

11,TRBV28,TRBJ1-2,TRBD1,ASNQQGVDGYT
15,TRBV5-1,TRBJ1-6,NA,ASSLDPGRGPNSPLH
15,TRBV4-2,TRBJ2-7,NA,ASSPTTSSAFLYEQY
12,TRBV19,TRBJ2-7,NA,ASSIEGRSYEQY
15,TRBV10-3,TRBJ1-2,TRBD1,AISEPPGTGANYGYT
13,TRBV5-4,TRBJ1-1,TRBD1,ASSTQTGGYTEAF
13,TRBV19,TRBJ2-6,NA,ASSLGQSGANVLT
17,TRBV9,TRBJ2-1,TRBD1,ASSVDGFGTANSYNEQF
11,TRBV7-9,TRBJ1-1,NA,ASSPGGNTEAF
12,TRBV11-1,TRBJ1-1,NA,ASSLTRGNTEAF
15,TRBV12-2,TRBJ2-1,NA,ASRLVCARATYNEQF
13,TRBV6-5,TRBJ2-1,NA,ASRKHRTHFNEQF
10,TRBV10-3,TRBJ1-2,NA,AISVGSYGYT
10,TRBV7-9,TRBJ1-2,NA,ASSLLTMGYT
12,TRBV28,TRBJ1-2,TRBD1,ASRAGTGTRGYT
13,TRBV2,TRBJ1-3,NA,ASSASGSSGNTIY
11,TRBV7-2,TRBJ2-7,TRBD2,ASSSGGRYEQY
13,TRBV27,TRBJ1-4,TRBD1,ASSTPTGTNEKLF
12,TRBV7-9,TRBJ1-2,TRBD1,ASSSLQGIYGYT
11,TRBV12-3/TRBV12-4,TRBJ1-1,TRBD1,ASSRQGGTEAF
12,TRBV29-1,TRBJ2-5,TRBD1,SARDGQGWETQY
16,TRBV7-6,TRBJ1-3,TRBD1,ASTPFRQGKGGGNTIY
11,TRBV2,TRBJ2-2,NA,ASSNFATGELF
13,TRBV5-4,TRBJ1-6,TRBD1,ASSLQGPQNSPLH
12,TRBV2,TRBJ1-5,NA,ASSGVQGGQPQH
14,TRBV5-1,TRBJ1-6,NA,ASSSTGGQTYSPLH
12,TRBV27,TRBJ2-3,NA,ASNQGHRTDTQY
13,TRBV7-3,TRBJ2-1,TRBD2,ACRGASGGRNEQF
12,TRBV6-1,TRBJ1-1,NA,ASSEPRLVTEAF
13,TRBV6-5,TRBJ1-2,NA,ASTLDRLAYYGYT
11,TRBV24-1,TRBJ1-2,NA,ATSESGFYGYT
11,TRBV10-3,TRBJ2-5,NA,ATGEQGQETQY
11,TRBV5-1,TRBJ1-6,NA,ASKLSVLSPLH
13,TRBV24-1,TRBJ2-5,TRBD1,ATSDQHRGTWTQY
15,TRBV7-9,TRBJ1-1,NA,ASSLGGGAGMHTEAF
13,TRBV5-6,TRBJ2-7,TRBD2,ASSNEASGVHEQY
11,TRBV6-5,TRBJ1-5,NA,ASGAGWDQPQH
10,TRBV6-5,TRBJ1-2,NA,ASSYSRGGYT
11,TRBV7-3,TRBJ1-2,NA,ASSNYRKHGYT
13,TRBV18,TRBJ2-1,TRBD1,ASSRPGQGLNEQF
13,TRBV5-1,TRBJ1-2,TRBD1,ASSGPGQGVEDYT
12,TRBV6-1,TRBJ1-4,NA,ASSDMGLSEKLF
11,TRBV7-2,TRBJ1-3,NA,ASSGSSGNTIY
11,TRBV11-3,TRBJ1-1,NA,ASSSGGDTEAF
10,TRBV10-2,TRBJ2-1,TRBD2,ASSHQGLLLF
14,TRBV6-2/TRBV6-3,TRBJ2-3,TRBD2,ASSYGRTSGSDTQY
14,TRBV5-1,TRBJ1-1,NA,ASSLAGSGTRGEAF
11,TRBV18,TRBJ1-4,NA,ASSPQENEKLF
14,TRBV7-2,TRBJ1-1,TRBD1,ASSYKQGALGTEAF